The 11 T cell receptor beta chains below were found in one sample sequenced in a study of blood T cells in healthy people across ages. A second PCR of roughly 7 to 11 cycles used a sample-barcoded 5' primer and a J-beta primer mix. TCRdb independently ran MiXCR on the 5' RACE reads; one entry per CDR3 protein. The repertoire includes over a million distinct CDR3 sequences, 35% to 45% of them detected once, and 7.9% sits in the top ten. The specimen was blood. These receptors were collected from a woman aged 18-29 years in good health.

This clonotype was seen a handful of times. The V and J genes are TRBV6-2 or TRBV6-3 and TRBJ2-5; tentatively, D is TRBD2 (5 bases). The DNA end lines up better with TRBJ2-7; the J call may be wrong. Germline V lookup: CDR1 MNHEY, CDR2 SVGEGT. CDR3 size: 16 residues. The CDR3 sequence is CASSYSIGERLYEQYF. DNA of the CDR3: TGTGCCAGCAGTTACTCCATTGGGGAGAGGTTGTACGAGCAGTACTTC.

The chain uses TRBV30 and TRBJ2-5; 8 bases fit TRBD2. From germline, CDR1 is GTSNPN and CDR2 SVGIG (reference sequence). The CDR3 length is 13 residues. The V segment lost 0 bases and the J segment 5 bases; nucleotides outside the gene matches: 2. The CDR3 DNA is TGTGCCTGGAGTGTAAGCGGGGGCGAGACCCAGTACTTC. Amino acid sequence: CAWSVSGGETQYF.

This clonotype was observed a few times. This chain links TRBV4-2 with TRBJ2-1; 7 bases align to TRBD2. The CDR3 extends over 15 amino acids. Germline V gene lookup returns CDR1 LGHNA and CDR2 YNFKEQ. After removal of 3 bases from V and 3 bases from J, the junction contained 5 bases not matched to a gene. CDR3 residues: CASSQISGVYNEQFF. For the CDR3, the DNA is TGTGCCAGCAGCCAGATCAGCGGGGTCTACAATGAGCAGTTCTTC.

This clonotype was seen a few times. The chain combines TRBV2 with TRBJ1-2; possibly TRBD1 for D (5 bases). Looked up from germline, CDR1 is SNHLY and CDR2 is FYNNEI. The length of the CDR3 is 15 residues. V was trimmed by 6 bases and J by 4 bases, leaving 18 bases between them. CDR3 sequence: CASRRLKGPPYGYTF. CDR3 DNA sequence: TGTGCCAGCAGACGCCTTAAGGGACCCCCCTATGGCTACACCTTC. The variable domain in full, completed from reference TRBV2 and TRBJ1-2, reads EPEVTQTPSHQVTQMGQEVILRCVPISNHLYFYWYRQILGQKVEFLVSFYNNEISEKSEIFDDQFSVERPDGSNFTLKIRSTKLEDSAMYFCASRRLKGPPYGYTFGSGTRLTVV.

The CDR3 here is CAWSVLQGLGDTQYF. The CDR3 region has the DNA TGTGCCTGGAGCGTACTACAGGGTTTGGGAGATACGCAGTATTTT. V gene TRBV30 combines with J gene TRBJ2-3, with D perhaps matching TRBD1 (6 bases). The CDR3 totals 15 residues. Trimming left V 3 bases short and J 5 bases short, with 18 bases between. Germline CDR1 GTSNPN, CDR2 SVGIG (reference sequence).

This clonotype was counted between two and nine times. The CDR3 region is CASRAASRSSSYEQYF. CDR3 nucleotides: TGCGCCAGCAGGGCAGCCTCCCGTAGTAGCTCCTACGAGCAGTACTTC. The genes are TRBV5-1 and TRBJ2-7, with unresolved D. The CDR3 loop spans 16 amino acids. V was pared by 5 bases and J by 0 bases, with 18 bases between. CDR1 is SGHRS, CDR2 YFSETQ, per germline. The full variable domain, completed using reference TRBV5-1 and TRBJ2-7, is KAGVTQTPRYLIKTRGQQVTLSCSPISGHRSVSWYQQTPGQGLQFLFEYFSETQRNKGNFPGRFSGRQFSNSRSEMNVSTLELGDSALYLCASRAASRSSSYEQYFGPGTRLTVT.

This rearrangement joins TRBV20-1 to TRBJ1-2; D ambiguous. CDR3 size: 11 residues. V lost 0 bases and J lost 12, with 11 bases in between. CDR1 is DFQATT, CDR2 SNEGSKA, per germline (reference sequence). CDR3 amino acids: CSARDGCLDTF. The CDR3 coding sequence is TGCAGTGCTAGAGATGGGTGCCTGGACACCTTC.

Notes on this clonotype: Without the conserved terminal phenylalanine or tryptophan, this CDR3 likely stems from a read error. This chain connects TRBV5-1 to TRBJ2-1; D possibly matches TRBD1 or TRBD2 (6 bases each). This CDR3 is built from 16 residues. V gave up 4 bases and J gave up 0 bases, with 14 bases separating them. Germline CDR1 SGHRS, CDR2 YFSETQ. The CDR3 protein is CASSREMDSSYNEQFC. CDR3 in DNA: TGCGCCAGCAGCCGGGAGATGGACAGCTCCTACAATGAGCAGTTCTGC.

This chain connects TRBV7-9 to TRBJ2-7; maybe TRBD1 (5 bases). This CDR3 region has 14 residues. Germline CDR1 and CDR2: SEHNR and FQNEAQ (reference sequence). Trimming removed 1 base from V and 3 bases from J, with 10 bases in between. The CDR3 sequence is CASSLEQVSYEQYF. CDR3 DNA sequence: TGTGCCAGCAGCTTAGAACAGGTTAGCTACGAGCAGTACTTC. The full variable domain, with the rest looked up from reference TRBV7-9 and TRBJ2-7, is DTGVSQNPRHKITKRGQNVTFRCDPISEHNRLYWYRQTLGQGPEFLTYFQNEAQLEKSRLLSDRFSAERPKGSFSTLEIQRTEQGDSAMYLCASSLEQVSYEQYFGPGTRLTVT.

The genes are TRBV7-2 and TRBJ2-7, with a possible D match to TRBD1 (5 bases). Germline CDR1 SGHTA, CDR2 FQGNSA. The CDR3 is 15 residues long. V was trimmed by 2 bases and J by 2 bases, leaving 13 bases between them. CDR3 protein: CASSLQGKGPYEQYF. The CDR3, as DNA: TGTGCCAGCAGCTTACAGGGAAAGGGCCCCTACGAGCAGTACTTC.

This clonotype was seen only a few times. This rearrangement joins TRBV7-9 to TRBJ2-5; tentatively, D is TRBD1 (5 bases). The CDR3 spans 16 residues. The germline V gene encodes CDR1 SEHNR and CDR2 FQNEAQ (reference sequence). With 5 bases removed from V and 4 bases from J, the gap between germline ends came to 20 bases. The CDR3 sequence is CASSLASWQGRETQYF. The CDR3 DNA follows: TGTGCCAGCAGCCTTGCCTCTTGGCAGGGAAGAGAGACCCAGTACTTC.